This T cell receptor beta chain originates from a study of Ad26.COV2.S vaccination and SARS-CoV-2 variants. Libraries were prepared by immunoSEQ multiplex PCR; TCRdb keeps only in-frame clonotypes and omits some of them. This table has about 370,000 clones, about 88% appearing once. The treatment denotes: around 19 received Ad26.COV2.S at low or high dose, single or two shots; about 5 received placebo; per-sample allocation not given. Samples were taken on day 63 after the first vaccine or placebo injection. In the vaccine, an Ad26 vector expressed the SARS-CoV-2 spike of the Wuhan strain. The CDR3 length is 15 residues. The ends were cut back, 6 bases at V and 1 base at J, with 13 bases in the middle. Germline assignment: CDR1 LNHDA and CDR2 SQIVND (reference sequence).

The chain uses TRBV19 and TRBJ1-3; no definite D call. This clonotype was obtained from a person between 18 and 59 years old who received the Ad26.COV2.S COVID-19 vaccine or a placebo. This specimen consisted of peripheral blood, obtained in a trial of Ad26.COV2.S vaccine versus placebo. This CDR3 reads CASSVPRRSGNTIYF. The CDR3 nucleotides are TGTGCCAGTAGCGTCCCTAGGAGGTCTGGAAACACCATATATTTT.